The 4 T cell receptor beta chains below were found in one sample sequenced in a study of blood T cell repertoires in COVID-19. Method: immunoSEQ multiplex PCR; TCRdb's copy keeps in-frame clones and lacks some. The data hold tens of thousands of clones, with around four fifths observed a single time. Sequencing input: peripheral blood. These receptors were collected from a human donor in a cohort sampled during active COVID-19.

The CDR3 nucleotides read TGTGCCAGCAGCCCTCATAGGGCGGGCAATGAGCAGTTCTTC. Protein: CASSPHRAGNEQFF. This chain uses TRBV9 with TRBJ2-1; D possibly corresponds to TRBD2 (5 bases). Germline-derived CDR1 and CDR2 are SGDLS and YYNGEE. CDR3 length equals 14 residues. Deletions cut 4 bases from V and 6 bases from J, with 14 bases between.

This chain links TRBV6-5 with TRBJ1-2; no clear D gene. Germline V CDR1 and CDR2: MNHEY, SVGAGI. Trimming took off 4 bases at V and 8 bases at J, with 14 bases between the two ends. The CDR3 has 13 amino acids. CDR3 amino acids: CASSFRTGGGYTF. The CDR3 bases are TGTGCCAGCAGTTTCCGGACGGGCGGGGGCTACACCTTC.

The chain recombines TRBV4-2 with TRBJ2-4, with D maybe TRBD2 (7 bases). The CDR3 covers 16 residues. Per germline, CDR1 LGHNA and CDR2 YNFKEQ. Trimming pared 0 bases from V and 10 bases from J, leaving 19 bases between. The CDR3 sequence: CASSQDGDGGPRIQYF. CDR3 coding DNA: TGTGCCAGCAGCCAAGACGGAGACGGGGGGCCGAGGATTCAGTACTTC.

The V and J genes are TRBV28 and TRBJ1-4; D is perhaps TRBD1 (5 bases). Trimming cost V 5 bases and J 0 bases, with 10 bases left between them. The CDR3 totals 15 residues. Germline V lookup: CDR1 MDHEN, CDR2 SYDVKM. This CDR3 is CASSEIRATNEKLFF. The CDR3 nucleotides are TGTGCCAGCAGTGAGATCAGGGCAACTAATGAAAAACTGTTTTTT.